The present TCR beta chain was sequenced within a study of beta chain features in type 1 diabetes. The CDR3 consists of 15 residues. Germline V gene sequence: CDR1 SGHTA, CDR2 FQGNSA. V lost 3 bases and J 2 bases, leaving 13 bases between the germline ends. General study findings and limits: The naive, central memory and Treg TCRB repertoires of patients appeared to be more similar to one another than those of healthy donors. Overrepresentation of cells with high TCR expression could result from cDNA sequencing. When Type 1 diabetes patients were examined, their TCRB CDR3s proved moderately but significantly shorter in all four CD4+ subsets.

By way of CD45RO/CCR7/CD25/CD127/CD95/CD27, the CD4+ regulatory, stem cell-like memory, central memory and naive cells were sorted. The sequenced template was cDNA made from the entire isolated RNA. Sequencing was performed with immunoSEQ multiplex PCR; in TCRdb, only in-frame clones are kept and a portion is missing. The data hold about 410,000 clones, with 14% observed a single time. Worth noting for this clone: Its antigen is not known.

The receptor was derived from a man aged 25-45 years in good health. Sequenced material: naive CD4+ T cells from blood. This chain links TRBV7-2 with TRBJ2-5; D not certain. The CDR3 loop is CASSFETLTQETQYF. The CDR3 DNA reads TGTGCCAGCAGCTTTGAGACCCTCACACAAGAGACCCAGTACTTC.